This entry lists 25 T cell receptor beta chains sequenced from one sample in a study of OX40 agonist ivuxolimab in advanced cancers. The method was immunoSEQ multiplex PCR; TCRdb's version includes in-frame clones alone and lacks a portion of them. The repertoire holds around 94,000 clones, with 70% to 90% as singletons. Sequenced here: CD4+ or CD8+ T cells sorted from blood, sampled in a trial of the OX40 agonist ivuxolimab. Receptor source: an adult with an advanced solid tumor such as melanoma, head and neck, liver or kidney cancer.

J is TRBJ1-5 and V is TRBV30; D not certain. V dropped 6 bases and J dropped 0 bases, with 6 bases sitting between them. The CDR3 covers 12 residues. Germline CDR1 reads GTSNPN; CDR2 reads SVGIG (reference sequence). CDR3 in amino acids: CACQDSNQPQHF. CDR3 DNA sequence: TGTGCCTGTCAGGATAGCAATCAGCCCCAGCATTTT. Filled out from reference TRBV30 and TRBJ1-5, the complete variable domain reads SQTIHQWPATLVQPVGSPLSLECTVEGTSNPNLYWYRQAAGRGLQLLFYSVGIGQISSEVPQNLSASRPQDRQFILSSKKLLLSDSGFYLCACQDSNQPQHFGDGTRLSIL.

V and J are TRBV14 and TRBJ1-3, with 9 positions matching TRBD1. The germline V gene has CDR1 SGHDN and CDR2 FVKESK. Trimming took 4 bases from V and 4 from J; bases not matched to a gene: 5. CDR3 length equals 15 residues. CDR3 DNA: TGTGCCAGCAGCCCGGGACAGGGAGAAGGAAACACCATATATTTT. It yields the protein CASSPGQGEGNTIYF.

The chain links TRBV6-4 to TRBJ1-3; no clear D gene. CDR3 length equals 18 residues. Germline lookup yields CDR1 MRHNA and CDR2 SNTAGT. Trimming removed 3 bases from V and 0 bases from J, with 18 bases in between. The CDR3 region has the DNA TGTGCCAGCAGTGAATATTGGTCCCCGGCGGGCTCTGGAAACACCATATATTTT. This translates into CASSEYWSPAGSGNTIYF.

The chain uses TRBV28 and TRBJ1-6; D ambiguous. The CDR3 is made up of 15 amino acids. Germline loops: CDR1 MDHEN, CDR2 SYDVKM. V lost 1 base and J 4 bases, leaving 8 bases between the germline ends. The CDR3 bases are TGTGCCAGCAGTTTATCGCAGGTTTATAATTCACCCCTCCACTTT. Its protein is CASSLSQVYNSPLHF.

This chain connects TRBV28 to TRBJ2-7; 9 bases fit TRBD1. CDR3 length: 16 residues. V lost 1 base, J lost 2 bases, and 6 bases stayed unmatched. The V gene's germline CDR1 is MDHEN and CDR2 SYDVKM. The DNA of the CDR3 is TGTGCCAGCAGTTTATCGGGGACAGGGTACACCTACGAGCAGTACTTC. It codes for CASSLSGTGYTYEQYF.

V gene TRBV7-6 combines with J gene TRBJ2-1, with 8 bases identical to TRBD1. V gave up 4 bases and J gave up 8 bases; unmatched junction bases: 7. There are 14 residues in the CDR3. Looked up from germline, CDR1 is SGHVS and CDR2 is FNYEAQ. The CDR3: CASSSNRGQDEQFF. DNA for the CDR3: TGTGCCAGCAGCTCGAACAGGGGACAGGATGAGCAGTTCTTC.

The genes are TRBV27 and TRBJ2-1, with 7 bases matching TRBD2. The CDR3 consists of 14 residues. CDR1 MNHEY and CDR2 SMNVEV come from the germline V gene (reference sequence). Losses at the gene ends were 6 bases for V and 4 bases for J; bases not matched to a gene: 6. CDR3 DNA sequence: TGTGCCAGCAGCCCTACGGGGGGTTACAATGAGCAGTTCTTC. It translates to CASSPTGGYNEQFF.

This clone was seen a handful of times. V gene TRBV5-1 combines with J gene TRBJ2-7; 11 bases map to TRBD1. There are 15 residues in the CDR3. V gave up 2 bases and J gave up 4 bases; unmatched junction bases: 5. The germline gives CDR1 SGHRS, CDR2 YFSETQ. In nucleotides, the CDR3 is TGCGCCAGCAGCTTCGTAGGACAGGGGGCATACGAGCAGTACTTC. This translates into CASSFVGQGAYEQYF.

The J gene is TRBJ2-1, the V gene TRBV27, with 8 bases matching TRBD2. J gave up 2 bases and V 6 bases, and 6 bases lay outside the gene matches. The CDR3 covers 15 residues. CDR1 is MNHEY, CDR2 SMNVEV, per germline (reference sequence). In DNA form, the CDR3 reads TGTGCCAGCAGCCTACTAGCGGAACCCTACAATGAGCAGTTCTTC. This gives the protein CASSLLAEPYNEQFF.

The chain has TRBV7-8 and TRBJ1-2; D gene unclear. Deletions cut 6 bases from V and 2 bases from J, with 10 bases between. Germline V lookup: CDR1 SGHVS, CDR2 FQNEAQ. This CDR3 is 13 amino acids long. The CDR3, as DNA: TGTGCCAGCAGATCCGGAGGGAACTATGGCTACACCTTC. It translates to CASRSGGNYGYTF.

In this sample, this clone turned up once. This rearrangement joins TRBV27 to TRBJ2-2; tentative D call: TRBD1 (6 bases). This CDR3 is built from 16 residues. Germline assignment: CDR1 MNHEY and CDR2 SMNVEV (reference sequence). Between the trimmed V and J ends, which lost 5 bases and 1 base, there was a span of 14 bases. For the CDR3, the DNA is TGTGCCAGCAGTCCCCGATGGGGGCGGAACACCGGGGAGCTGTTTTTT. Translation: CASSPRWGRNTGELFF.

This chain uses TRBV6-5 with TRBJ2-5; D is uncertain. Per germline, CDR1 MNHEY and CDR2 SVGAGI. The V end was cut by 7 bases, the J end by 1 base, with 7 bases between. The CDR3 runs 12 residues. DNA for the CDR3: TGTGCCAGCAACGATTTCCAAGAGACCCAGTACTTC. Its protein product is CASNDFQETQYF.

The chain joins TRBV11-2 to TRBJ2-7, with D possibly TRBD2 on 5 matching bases. CDR3 length: 15 residues. CDR1 SGHAT and CDR2 FQNNGV come from the germline V gene. The ends were cut back, 1 base at V and 6 bases at J, with 16 bases in the middle. CDR3 bases: TGTGCCAGCAGCTTAGCGGGATACGAGGCAGCCGAGCAGTACTTC. It encodes CASSLAGYEAAEQYF.

The chain carries TRBV5-1 and TRBJ2-5; D possibly uses TRBD1 or TRBD2 (5 bases each). The DNA end favors TRBJ2-7, so the J call may be wrong. This CDR3 has 14 residues. Looked up from germline, CDR1 is SGHRS and CDR2 is YFSETQ. CDR3: CASRREGTSYEQYF. Here the CDR3 DNA reads TGCGCCAGCCGTAGAGAAGGGACGTCGTACGAGCAGTACTTC.

The genes are TRBV4-3 and TRBJ2-1, with TRBD2 matching over 7 bases. The CDR3 spans 18 residues. Germline CDR1 and CDR2: LGHNA and YSLEER. V dropped 0 bases and J dropped 0; count of bases not matched to a gene: 8. CDR3 DNA sequence: TGCGCCAGCAGCCAAGATGAAGCGGGATGGAGCTCCTACAATGAGCAGTTCTTC. Its protein product is CASSQDEAGWSSYNEQFF.

This rearrangement joins TRBV18 to TRBJ2-1; 11 bases align to TRBD2. Germline CDR1 is KGHSH and CDR2 is LQKENI. The V and J ends lost 2 bases and 6 bases, in that order; junction bases with no gene match: 3. The CDR3 is made up of 15 amino acids. CDR3 nucleotides: TGTGCCAGCTCACCATCCGGACTAGCGGGCAATGAGCAGTTCTTC. As protein: CASSPSGLAGNEQFF.

Only a few counts were recorded for this clone. The V and J genes are TRBV5-4 and TRBJ2-5; 7 nucleotides line up with TRBD1. Germline V gives CDR1 SGHNT, CDR2 YYREEE (reference sequence). V trimming: 4 bases; J trimming: 5 bases; junction bases outside the gene matches: 14. The CDR3 is 16 amino acids. This CDR3 is CASSPSQRGRRETQYF. The CDR3 bases are TGTGCCAGCAGCCCTTCCCAGAGGGGGCGTAGGGAGACCCAGTACTTC. The full variable domain, in which reference TRBV5-4 and TRBJ2-5 provide the parts outside the CDR3, is ETGVTQSPTHLIKTRGQQVTLRCSSQSGHNTVSWYQQALGQGPQFIFQYYREEENGRGNFPPRFSGLQFPNYSSELNVNALELDDSALYLCASSPSQRGRRETQYFGPGTRLLVL.

V usage is TRBV6-1 and J usage is TRBJ1-1; D may be TRBD1 (5 bases). The length of the CDR3 is 15 residues. CDR1 MNHNS and CDR2 SASEGT come from the germline V gene. V lost 2 bases, J lost 1 base, and 11 bases lay in between. CDR3 nucleotide sequence: TGTGCCAGCAGTGAACCAAACGGGGGGAACACTGAAGCTTTCTTT. Translation: CASSEPNGGNTEAFF.

The V gene is TRBV5-1, the J gene TRBJ1-4; TRBD1 aligns across 7 bases. The length of the CDR3 is 14 residues. The ends lost 4 bases at V and 8 bases at J; junction bases unmatched: 8. Germline V CDR1 and CDR2: SGHRS, YFSETQ. The CDR3 DNA follows: TGCGCCAGCAGCCCCGGACAGGATAACGAAAAACTGTTTTTT. This sequence encodes CASSPGQDNEKLFF.

This chain uses TRBV2 with TRBJ2-1; D remains unclear. Trimming removed 3 bases at V and 6 bases at J, with 12 bases between. CDR3 size: 14 residues. The germline gives CDR1 SNHLY, CDR2 FYNNEI. In DNA form, the CDR3 reads TGTGCCAGCAGTGATGGGGTAGGCAGCAATGAGCAGTTCTTC. It yields the protein CASSDGVGSNEQFF.

This chain links TRBV2 with TRBJ2-5; 10 bases align to TRBD2. After removal of 3 bases from V and 4 bases from J, the junction contained 5 bases not matched to a gene. Germline V gene lookup returns CDR1 SNHLY and CDR2 FYNNEI. The CDR3 length is 15 residues. CDR3 loop: CASSESSGRRETQYF. The CDR3 DNA sequence: TGTGCCAGCAGTGAGTCTAGCGGGAGACGAGAGACCCAGTACTTC.

The chain couples TRBV19 to TRBJ2-3; 8 bases are a match to TRBD1. The germline V gene encodes CDR1 LNHDA and CDR2 SQIVND (reference sequence). There are 13 residues in the CDR3. J gave up 6 bases and V 6 bases, and 5 bases lay outside the gene matches. The CDR3: CASSLRDRDTQYF. The CDR3 nucleotides read TGTGCCAGTAGCCTTAGGGACAGGGATACGCAGTATTTT.

This chain links TRBV11-3 with TRBJ2-6; 10 bases agree with TRBD2. Germline loops: CDR1 SGHNT, CDR2 YENEEA. J lost 1 base, V lost 4 bases, and 13 bases had no gene match. The CDR3 totals 20 residues. The CDR3 region is CASSSWGASGRSSGANVLTF. For the CDR3, the DNA is TGTGCCAGCAGCTCATGGGGGGCTAGCGGGAGATCTTCTGGGGCCAACGTCCTGACTTTC.

The V gene is TRBV6-1, the J gene TRBJ2-7, with TRBD1 matching 10 bases. The CDR3 runs to 15 residues. The V gene end was trimmed by 5 bases and the J gene end by 4 bases; junction bases not matched to a gene: 8. CDR1 is MNHNS and CDR2 is SASEGT in the germline V gene. CDR3 loop: CASSFRGQGTYEQYF. The CDR3 nucleotides are TGTGCCAGCAGTTTCCGGGGACAGGGGACATACGAGCAGTACTTC.

The chain links TRBV18 to TRBJ2-7; 7 bases line up with TRBD1. The CDR3 is 14 amino acids. V was pared by 1 base and J by 6 bases, with 6 bases of the junction left unmatched. Germline CDR1 KGHSH, CDR2 LQKENI. CDR3 residues: CASSPRQGTFEQYF. DNA for the CDR3: TGTGCCAGCTCACCACGACAGGGAACTTTCGAGCAGTACTTC. The whole variable domain, filled in from reference TRBV18 and TRBJ2-7, reads NAGVMQNPRHLVRRRGQEARLRCSPMKGHSHVYWYRQLPEEGLKFMVYLQKENIIDESGMPKERFSAEFPKEGPSILRIQQVVRGDSAAYFCASSPRQGTFEQYFGPGTRLTVT.